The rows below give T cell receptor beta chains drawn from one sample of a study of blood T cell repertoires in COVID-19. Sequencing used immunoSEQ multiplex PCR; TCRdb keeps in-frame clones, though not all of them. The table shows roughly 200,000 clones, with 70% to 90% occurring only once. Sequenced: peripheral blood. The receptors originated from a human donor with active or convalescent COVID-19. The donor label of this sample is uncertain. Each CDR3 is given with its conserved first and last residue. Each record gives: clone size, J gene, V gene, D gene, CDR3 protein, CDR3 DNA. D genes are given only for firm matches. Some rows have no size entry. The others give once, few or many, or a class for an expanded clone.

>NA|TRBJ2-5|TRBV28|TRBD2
CASSLGLAGVETQYF
TGTGCCAGCAGTTTGGGGCTAGCGGGAGTAGAGACCCAGTACTTC
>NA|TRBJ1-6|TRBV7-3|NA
CASSSGAYNSPLHF
TGTGCCAGCAGCTCCGGGGCCTATAATTCACCCCTCCACTTT
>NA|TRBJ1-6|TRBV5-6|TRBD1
CASSLFQGAVNSPLHF
TGTGCCAGCAGCTTATTCCAGGGGGCGGTGAATTCACCCCTCCACTTT
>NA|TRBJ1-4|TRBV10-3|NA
CAISGLGGGREKLFF
TGTGCCATCAGCGGCCTTGGGGGGGGCCGAGAAAAACTGTTTTTT
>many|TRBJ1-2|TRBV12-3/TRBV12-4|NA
CASSRQPYGYTF
TGTGCCAGCAGCCGACAGCCCTATGGCTACACCTTC
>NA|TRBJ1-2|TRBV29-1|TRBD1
CSVLDRGF
TGCAGCGTCCTAGACAGGGGATTC
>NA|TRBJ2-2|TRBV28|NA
CASSRSNTGELFF
TGTGCCAGCAGCAGGTCGAACACCGGGGAGCTGTTTTTT
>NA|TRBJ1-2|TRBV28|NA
CASRPALGQNYGYTF
TGTGCCAGCAGACCCGCCCTGGGGCAGAACTATGGCTACACCTTC
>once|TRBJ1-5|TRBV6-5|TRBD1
CASSGTGLDQPQHF
TGTGCCAGTTCAGGGACAGGGCTCGATCAGCCCCAGCATTTT
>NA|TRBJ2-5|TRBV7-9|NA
CASSLEAGKTQYF
TGTGCCAGCAGCTTAGAGGCAGGGAAGACCCAGTACTTC
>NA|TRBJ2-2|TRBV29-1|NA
CSVTNAGELFF
TGCAGCGTGACTAATGCCGGGGAGCTGTTTTTT
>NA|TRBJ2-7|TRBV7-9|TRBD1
CASSLDRSSYEQYF
TGTGCCAGCAGCTTGGACAGGAGCTCCTACGAGCAGTACTTC
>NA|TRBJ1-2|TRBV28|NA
CASSSSGIYGYTF
TGTGCCAGCAGTTCTTCAGGGATCTATGGCTACACCTTC
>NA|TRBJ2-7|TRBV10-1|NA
CASSECPPGFPAPAASGQYF
TGCGCCAGCAGTGAGTGCCCCCCGGGTTTCCCTGCCCCGGCGGCGAGCGGGCAGTACTTC
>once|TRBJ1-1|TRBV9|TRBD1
CASSPRTGGNTEAFF
TGTGCCAGCAGCCCCAGGACAGGGGGGAACACTGAAGCTTTCTTT